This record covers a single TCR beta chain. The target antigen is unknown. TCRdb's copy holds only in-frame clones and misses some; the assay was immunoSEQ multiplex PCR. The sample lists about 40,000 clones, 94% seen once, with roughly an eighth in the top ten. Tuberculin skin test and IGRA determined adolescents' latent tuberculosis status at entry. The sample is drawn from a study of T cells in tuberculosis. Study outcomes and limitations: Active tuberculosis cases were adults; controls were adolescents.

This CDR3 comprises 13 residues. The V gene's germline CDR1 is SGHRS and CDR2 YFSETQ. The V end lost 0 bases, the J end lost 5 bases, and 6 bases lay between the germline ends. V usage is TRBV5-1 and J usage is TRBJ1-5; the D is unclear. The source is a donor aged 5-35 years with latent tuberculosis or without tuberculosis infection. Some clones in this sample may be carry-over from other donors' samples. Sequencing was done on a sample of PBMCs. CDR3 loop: CASSLGRDQPQHF. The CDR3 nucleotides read TGCGCCAGCAGCTTGGGGCGGGATCAGCCCCAGCATTTT.